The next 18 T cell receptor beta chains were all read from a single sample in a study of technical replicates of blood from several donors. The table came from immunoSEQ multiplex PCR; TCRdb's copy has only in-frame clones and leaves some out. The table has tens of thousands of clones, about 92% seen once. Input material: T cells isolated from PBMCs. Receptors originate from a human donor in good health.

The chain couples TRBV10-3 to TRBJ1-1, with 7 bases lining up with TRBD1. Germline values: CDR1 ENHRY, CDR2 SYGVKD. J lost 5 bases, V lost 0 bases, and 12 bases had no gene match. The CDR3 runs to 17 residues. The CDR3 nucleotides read TGTGCCATCAGTGAGTCGGGTTTGGAGACAGGGCTGACTGAAGCTTTCTTT. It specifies CAISESGLETGLTEAFF.

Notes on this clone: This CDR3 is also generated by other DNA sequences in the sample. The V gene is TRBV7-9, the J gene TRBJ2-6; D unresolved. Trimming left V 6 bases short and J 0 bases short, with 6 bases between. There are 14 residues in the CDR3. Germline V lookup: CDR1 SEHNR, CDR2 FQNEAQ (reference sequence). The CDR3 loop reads CASSLSSGANVLTF. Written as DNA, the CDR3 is TGTGCCAGCAGTCTTAGCTCTGGGGCCAACGTCCTGACTTTC.

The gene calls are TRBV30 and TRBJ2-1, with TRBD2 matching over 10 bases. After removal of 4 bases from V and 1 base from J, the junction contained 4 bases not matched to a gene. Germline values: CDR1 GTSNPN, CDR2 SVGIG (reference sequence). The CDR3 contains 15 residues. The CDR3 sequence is CAWTSGSQSYNEQFF. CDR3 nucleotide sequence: TGTGCCTGGACTAGCGGGAGTCAGTCCTACAATGAGCAGTTCTTC.

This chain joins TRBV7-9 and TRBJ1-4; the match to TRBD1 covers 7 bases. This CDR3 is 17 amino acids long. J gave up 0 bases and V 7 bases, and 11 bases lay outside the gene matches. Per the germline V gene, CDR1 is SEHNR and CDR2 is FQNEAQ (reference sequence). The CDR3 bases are TGTGCCAGCACCAATTGGGGACAGCTTGCAACTAATGAAAAACTGTTTTTT. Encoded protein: CASTNWGQLATNEKLFF.

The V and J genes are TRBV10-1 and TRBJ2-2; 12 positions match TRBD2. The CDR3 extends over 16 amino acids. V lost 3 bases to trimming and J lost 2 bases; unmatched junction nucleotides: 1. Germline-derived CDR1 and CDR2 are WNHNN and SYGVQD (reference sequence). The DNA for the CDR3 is TGCGCCAGCAGTGAAGGACTAGCGGGAAACACCGGGGAGCTGTTTTTT. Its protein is CASSEGLAGNTGELFF.

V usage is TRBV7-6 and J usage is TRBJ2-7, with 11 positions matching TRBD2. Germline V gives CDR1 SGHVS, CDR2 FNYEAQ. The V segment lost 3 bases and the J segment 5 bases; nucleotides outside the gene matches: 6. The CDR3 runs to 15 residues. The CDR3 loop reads CASSLRSGRAHEQYF. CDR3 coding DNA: TGTGCCAGCAGCTTGCGTAGCGGGAGGGCCCACGAGCAGTACTTC.

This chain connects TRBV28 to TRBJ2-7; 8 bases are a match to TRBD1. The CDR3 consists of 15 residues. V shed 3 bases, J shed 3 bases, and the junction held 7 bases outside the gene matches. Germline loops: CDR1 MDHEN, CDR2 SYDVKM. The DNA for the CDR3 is TGTGCCAGCAGTTTCCTAGGACAGGGATACTACGAGCAGTACTTC. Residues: CASSFLGQGYYEQYF.

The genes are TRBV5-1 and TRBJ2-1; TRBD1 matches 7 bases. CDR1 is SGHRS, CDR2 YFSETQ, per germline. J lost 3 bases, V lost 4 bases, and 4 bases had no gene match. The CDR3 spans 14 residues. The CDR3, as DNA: TGCGCCAGCAGCCCGACAGGGCTCTACAATGAGCAGTTCTTC. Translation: CASSPTGLYNEQFF.

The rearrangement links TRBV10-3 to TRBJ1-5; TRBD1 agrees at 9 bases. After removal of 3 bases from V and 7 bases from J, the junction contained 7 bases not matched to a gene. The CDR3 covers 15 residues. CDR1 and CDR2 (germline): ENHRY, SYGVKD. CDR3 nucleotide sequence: TGTGCCATCAGTGAAGGGGGGACAGGGCTACAGCCCCAGCATTTT. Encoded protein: CAISEGGTGLQPQHF.

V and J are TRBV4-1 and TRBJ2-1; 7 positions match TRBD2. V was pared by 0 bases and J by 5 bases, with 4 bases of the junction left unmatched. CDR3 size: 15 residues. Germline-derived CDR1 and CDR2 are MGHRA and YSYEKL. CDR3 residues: CASSQERELNNEQFF. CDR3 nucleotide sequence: TGCGCCAGCAGCCAAGAGCGGGAGCTGAACAATGAGCAGTTCTTC.

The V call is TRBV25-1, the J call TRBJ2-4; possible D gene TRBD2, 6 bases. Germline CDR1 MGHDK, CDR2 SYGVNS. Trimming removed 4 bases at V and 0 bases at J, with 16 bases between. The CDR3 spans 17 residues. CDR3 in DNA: TGTGCCAGCAGTGCCACCCCTAGGGGACTAGCCAAAAACATTCAGTACTTC. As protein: CASSATPRGLAKNIQYF.

CDR3 sequence reads: CATSGRQGAIYNEQFF. The CDR3 nucleotides read TGTGCCACCAGCGGACGACAGGGGGCAATCTACAATGAGCAGTTCTTC. The V call is TRBV15, the J call TRBJ2-1, with TRBD1 matching over 10 bases. The germline CDR1 and CDR2 sequences are LNHNV and YYDKDF (reference sequence). This CDR3 has 16 residues. The J segment lost 3 bases and the V segment lost 5 bases, leaving 7 bases of the junction unmatched.

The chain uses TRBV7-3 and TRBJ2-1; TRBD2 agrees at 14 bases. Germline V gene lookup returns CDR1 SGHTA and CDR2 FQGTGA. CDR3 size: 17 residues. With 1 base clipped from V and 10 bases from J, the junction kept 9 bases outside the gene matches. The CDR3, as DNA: TGTGCCAGCAGCTTAAAACCCCCGGGACTAGCGGGAGACGAGCAGTTCTTC. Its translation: CASSLKPPGLAGDEQFF.

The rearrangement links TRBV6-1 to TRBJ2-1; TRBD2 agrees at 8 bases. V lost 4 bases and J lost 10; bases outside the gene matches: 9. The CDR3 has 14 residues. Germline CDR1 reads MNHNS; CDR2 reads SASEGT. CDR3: CASSGGLVPREQFF. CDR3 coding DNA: TGTGCCAGCAGTGGGGGACTAGTTCCCAGGGAGCAGTTCTTC.

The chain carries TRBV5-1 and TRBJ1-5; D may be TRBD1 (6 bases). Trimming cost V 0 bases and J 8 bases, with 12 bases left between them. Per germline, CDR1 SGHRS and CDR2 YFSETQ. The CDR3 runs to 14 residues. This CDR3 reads CASSLGQAGEPQHF. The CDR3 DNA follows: TGCGCCAGCAGCTTGGGACAGGCCGGGGAGCCCCAGCATTTT.

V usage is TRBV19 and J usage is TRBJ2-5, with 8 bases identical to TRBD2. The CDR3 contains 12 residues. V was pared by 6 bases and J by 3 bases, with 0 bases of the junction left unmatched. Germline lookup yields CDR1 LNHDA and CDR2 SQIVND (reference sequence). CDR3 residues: CASSGREETQYF. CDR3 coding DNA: TGTGCCAGTAGCGGGAGGGAAGAGACCCAGTACTTC. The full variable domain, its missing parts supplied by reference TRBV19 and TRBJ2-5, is DGGITQSPKYLFRKEGQNVTLSCEQNLNHDAMYWYRQDPGQGLRLIYYSQIVNDFQKGDIAEGYSVSREKKESFPLTVTSAQKNPTAFYLCASSGREETQYFGPGTRLLVL.

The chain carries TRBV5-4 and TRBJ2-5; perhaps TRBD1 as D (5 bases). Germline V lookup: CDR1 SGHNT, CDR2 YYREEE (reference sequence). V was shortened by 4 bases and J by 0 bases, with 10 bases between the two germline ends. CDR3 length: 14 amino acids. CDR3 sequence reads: CASSPGQNQETQYF. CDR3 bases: TGTGCCAGCAGCCCAGGACAAAACCAAGAGACCCAGTACTTC.

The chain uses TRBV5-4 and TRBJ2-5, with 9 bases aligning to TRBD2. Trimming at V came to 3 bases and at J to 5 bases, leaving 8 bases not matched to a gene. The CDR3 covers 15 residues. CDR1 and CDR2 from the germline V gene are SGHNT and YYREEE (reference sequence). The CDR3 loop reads CASSSTGLARETQYF. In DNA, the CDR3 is TGTGCCAGCAGCTCGACGGGACTAGCTCGGGAGACCCAGTACTTC.